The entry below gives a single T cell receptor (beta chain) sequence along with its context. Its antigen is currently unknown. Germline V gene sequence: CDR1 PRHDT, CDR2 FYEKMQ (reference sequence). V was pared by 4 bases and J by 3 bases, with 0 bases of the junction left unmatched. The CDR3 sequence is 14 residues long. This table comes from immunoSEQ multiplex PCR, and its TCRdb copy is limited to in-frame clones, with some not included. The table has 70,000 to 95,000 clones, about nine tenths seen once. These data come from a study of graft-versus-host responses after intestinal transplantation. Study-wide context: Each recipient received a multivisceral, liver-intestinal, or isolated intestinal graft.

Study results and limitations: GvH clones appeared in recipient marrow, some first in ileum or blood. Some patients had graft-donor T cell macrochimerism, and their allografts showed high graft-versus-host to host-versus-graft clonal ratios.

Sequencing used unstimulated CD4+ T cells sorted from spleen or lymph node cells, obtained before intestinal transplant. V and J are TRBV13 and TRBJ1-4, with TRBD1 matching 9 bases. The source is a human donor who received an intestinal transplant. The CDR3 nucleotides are TGTGCCAGCAGCTACAGGGGGCCTAATGAAAAACTGTTTTTT. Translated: CASSYRGPNEKLFF.